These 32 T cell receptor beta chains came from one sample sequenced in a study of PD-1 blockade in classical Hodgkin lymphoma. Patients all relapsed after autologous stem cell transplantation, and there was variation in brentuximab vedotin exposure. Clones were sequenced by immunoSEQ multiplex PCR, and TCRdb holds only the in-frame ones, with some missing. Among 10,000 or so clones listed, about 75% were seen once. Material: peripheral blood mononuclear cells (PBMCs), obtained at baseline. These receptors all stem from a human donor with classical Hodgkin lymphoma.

The CDR3 DNA is TGTGCCAGCAGTCTGACTCCGACTAACTATGGCTACACCTTC. It yields the protein CASSLTPTNYGYTF. The V and J genes are TRBV7-6 and TRBJ1-2, with D uncertain. The CDR3 extends over 14 amino acids. Germline V lookup: CDR1 SGHVS, CDR2 FNYEAQ. The V end was cut by 6 bases, the J end by 0 bases, with 11 bases between.

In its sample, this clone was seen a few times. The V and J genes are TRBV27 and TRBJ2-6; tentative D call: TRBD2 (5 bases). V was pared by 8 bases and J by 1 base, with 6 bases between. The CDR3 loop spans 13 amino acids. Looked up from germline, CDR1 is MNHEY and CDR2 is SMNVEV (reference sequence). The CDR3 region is CASWESGANVLTF. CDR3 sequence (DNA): TGTGCCAGCTGGGAGTCTGGGGCCAACGTCCTGACTTTC.

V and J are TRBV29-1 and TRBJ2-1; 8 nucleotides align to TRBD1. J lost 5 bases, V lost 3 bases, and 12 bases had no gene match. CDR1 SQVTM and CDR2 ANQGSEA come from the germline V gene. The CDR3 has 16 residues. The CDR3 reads CSVDSFGDRGHNEQFF. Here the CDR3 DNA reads TGCAGCGTTGATTCCTTCGGAGACAGGGGCCACAATGAGCAGTTCTTC.

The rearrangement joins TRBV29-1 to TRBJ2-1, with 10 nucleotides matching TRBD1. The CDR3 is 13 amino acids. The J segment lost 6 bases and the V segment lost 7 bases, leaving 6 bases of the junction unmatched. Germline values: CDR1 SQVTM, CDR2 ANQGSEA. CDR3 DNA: TGCAGCGCTGACAGGGGGCTCATCAATGAGCAGTTCTTC. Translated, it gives CSADRGLINEQFF.

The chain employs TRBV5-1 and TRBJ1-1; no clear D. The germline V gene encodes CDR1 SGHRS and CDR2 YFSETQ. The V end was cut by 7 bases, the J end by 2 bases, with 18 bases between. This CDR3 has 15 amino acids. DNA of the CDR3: TGCGCCAGCGGATTGCTGTCGGGATACAACACTGAAGCTTTCTTT. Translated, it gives CASGLLSGYNTEAFF.

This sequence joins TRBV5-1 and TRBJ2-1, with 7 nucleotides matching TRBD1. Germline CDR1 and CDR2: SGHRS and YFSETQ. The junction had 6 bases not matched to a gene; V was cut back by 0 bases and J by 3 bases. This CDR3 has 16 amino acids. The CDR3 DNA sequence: TGCGCCAGCAGCTTGGTAGCCGGGACAGTCTACAATGAGCAGTTCTTC. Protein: CASSLVAGTVYNEQFF.

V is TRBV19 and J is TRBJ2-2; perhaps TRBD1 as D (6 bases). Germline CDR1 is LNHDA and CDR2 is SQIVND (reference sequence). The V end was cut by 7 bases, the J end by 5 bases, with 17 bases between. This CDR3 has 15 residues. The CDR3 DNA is TGTGCCAGTATAAAATGGCAGGGGTTGACCGGGGAGCTGTTTTTT. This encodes CASIKWQGLTGELFF.

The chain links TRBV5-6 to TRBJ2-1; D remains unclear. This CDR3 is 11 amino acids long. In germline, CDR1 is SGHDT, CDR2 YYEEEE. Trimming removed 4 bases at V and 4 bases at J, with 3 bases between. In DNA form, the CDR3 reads TGTGCCAGCAGCCAATACAATGAGCAGTTCTTC. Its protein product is CASSQYNEQFF. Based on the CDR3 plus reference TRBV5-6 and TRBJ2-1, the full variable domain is DAGVTQSPTHLIKTRGQQVTLRCSPKSGHDTVSWYQQALGQGPQFIFQYYEEEERQRGNFPDRFSGHQFPNYSSELNVNALLLGDSALYLCASSQYNEQFFGPGTRLTVL.

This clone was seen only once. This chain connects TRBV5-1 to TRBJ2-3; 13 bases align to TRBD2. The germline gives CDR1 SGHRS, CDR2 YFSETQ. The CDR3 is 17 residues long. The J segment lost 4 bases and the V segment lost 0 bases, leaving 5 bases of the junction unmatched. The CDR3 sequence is CASSLDGLAGAADTQYF. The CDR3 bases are TGCGCCAGCAGCTTGGACGGACTAGCGGGAGCAGCAGATACGCAGTATTTT.

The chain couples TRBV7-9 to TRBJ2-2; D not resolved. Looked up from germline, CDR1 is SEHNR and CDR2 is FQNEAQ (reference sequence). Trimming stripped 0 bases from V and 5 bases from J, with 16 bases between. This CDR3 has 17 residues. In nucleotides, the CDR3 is TGTGCCAGCAGCTTAGCGTCCGTGGGCTTTAGGACCGGGGAGCTGTTTTTT. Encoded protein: CASSLASVGFRTGELFF.

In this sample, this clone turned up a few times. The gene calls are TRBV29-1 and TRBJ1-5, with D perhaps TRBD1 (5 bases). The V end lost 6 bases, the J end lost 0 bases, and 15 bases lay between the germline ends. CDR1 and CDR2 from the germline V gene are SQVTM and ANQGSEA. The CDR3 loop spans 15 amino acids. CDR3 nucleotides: TGCAGCGTGATCCGGGACGGTGATAGCAATCAGCCCCAGCATTTT. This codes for CSVIRDGDSNQPQHF.

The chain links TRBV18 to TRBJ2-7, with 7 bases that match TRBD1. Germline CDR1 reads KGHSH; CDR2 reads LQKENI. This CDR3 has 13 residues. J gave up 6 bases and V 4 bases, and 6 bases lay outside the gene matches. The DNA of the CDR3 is TGTGCCAGCTCACGTGACAGGGCCGGCGAGCAGTACTTC. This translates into CASSRDRAGEQYF.

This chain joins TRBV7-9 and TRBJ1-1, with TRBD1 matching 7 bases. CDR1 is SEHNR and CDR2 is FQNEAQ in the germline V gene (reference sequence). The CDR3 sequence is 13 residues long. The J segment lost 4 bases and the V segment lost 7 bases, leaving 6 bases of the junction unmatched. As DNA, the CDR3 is TGTGCCAGCATCGAGGGGGCCGGCACTGAAGCTTTCTTT. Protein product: CASIEGAGTEAFF.

The CDR3 is CASSPQGVGSTEAFF. The DNA of the CDR3 is TGCGCCAGCAGCCCGCAGGGGGTCGGTAGCACTGAAGCTTTCTTT. The rearrangement uses TRBV5-1 and TRBJ1-1, with 7 nucleotides matching TRBD1. The CDR3 runs 15 residues. From germline, CDR1 is SGHRS and CDR2 YFSETQ. With 4 bases clipped from V and 4 bases from J, the junction kept 10 bases outside the gene matches.

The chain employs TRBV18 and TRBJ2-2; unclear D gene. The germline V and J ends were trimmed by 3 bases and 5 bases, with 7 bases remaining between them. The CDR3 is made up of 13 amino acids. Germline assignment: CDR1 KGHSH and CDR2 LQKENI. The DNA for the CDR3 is TGTGCCAGCTCACCTGCTAAAACCGGGGAGCTGTTTTTT. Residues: CASSPAKTGELFF.

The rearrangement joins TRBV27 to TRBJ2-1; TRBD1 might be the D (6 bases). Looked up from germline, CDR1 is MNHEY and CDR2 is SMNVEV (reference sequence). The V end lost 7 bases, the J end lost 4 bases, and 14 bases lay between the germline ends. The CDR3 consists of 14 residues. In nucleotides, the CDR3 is TGTGCCAGCACCAGGGGTGGCGGGTACAATGAGCAGTTCTTC. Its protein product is CASTRGGGYNEQFF.

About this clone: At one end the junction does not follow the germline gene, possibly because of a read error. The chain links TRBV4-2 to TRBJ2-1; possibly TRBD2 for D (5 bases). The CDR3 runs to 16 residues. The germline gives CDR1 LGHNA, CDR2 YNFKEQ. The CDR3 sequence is CASSQDLEGAYNEQFF. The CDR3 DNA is TGTGCCAGCAGCCAAGATCTCGAGGGAGCCTATAATGAGCAGTTCTTC.

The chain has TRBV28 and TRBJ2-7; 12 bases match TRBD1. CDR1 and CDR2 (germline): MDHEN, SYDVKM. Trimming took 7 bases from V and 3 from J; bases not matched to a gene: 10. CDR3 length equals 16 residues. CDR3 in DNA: TGTGCCAGCATAGGGACAGGGGGCATGGGCCACTACGAGCAGTACTTC. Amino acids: CASIGTGGMGHYEQYF. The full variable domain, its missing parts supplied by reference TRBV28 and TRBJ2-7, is DVKVTQSSRYLVKRTGEKVFLECVQDMDHENMFWYRQDPGLGLRLIYFSYDVKMKEKGDIPEGYSVSREKKERFSLILESASTNQTSMYLCASIGTGGMGHYEQYFGPGTRLTVT.

As DNA, the CDR3 is TGTGCCAGCAGCAAACAGGGGGCAGATGAAAAACTGTTTTTT. Amino acid sequence: CASSKQGADEKLFF. The chain employs TRBV7-2 and TRBJ1-4; 9 nucleotides match TRBD1. Germline trimming cut 5 bases from V and 6 bases from J; bases unmatched to any gene: 4. There are 14 residues in the CDR3. The germline gives CDR1 SGHTA, CDR2 FQGNSA. Filled out from reference TRBV7-2 and TRBJ1-4, the complete variable domain reads GAGVSQSPSNKVTEKGKDVELRCDPISGHTALYWYRQSLGQGLEFLIYFQGNSAPDKSGLPSDRFSAERTGGSVSTLTIQRTQQEDSAVYLCASSKQGADEKLFFGSGTQLSVL.

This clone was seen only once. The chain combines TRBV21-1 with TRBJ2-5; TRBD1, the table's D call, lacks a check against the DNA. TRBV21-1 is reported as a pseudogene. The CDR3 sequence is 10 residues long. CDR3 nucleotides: TGTGCCAGCAGCAACCGACAGGGGGACTTC. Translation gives CASSNRQGDF.

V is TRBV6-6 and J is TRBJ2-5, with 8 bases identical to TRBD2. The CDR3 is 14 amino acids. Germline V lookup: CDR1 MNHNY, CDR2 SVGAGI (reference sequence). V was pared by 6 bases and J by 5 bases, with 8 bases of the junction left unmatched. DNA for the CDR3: TGTGCCAGCAGCCGACGGGAGGGCCCGGAGACCCAGTACTTC. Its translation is CASSRREGPETQYF.

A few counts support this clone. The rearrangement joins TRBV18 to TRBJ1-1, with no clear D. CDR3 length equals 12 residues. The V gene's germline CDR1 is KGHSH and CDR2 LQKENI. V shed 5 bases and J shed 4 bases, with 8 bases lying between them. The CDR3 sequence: CASSARTTEAFF. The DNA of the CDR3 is TGTGCCAGCTCAGCGAGGACCACTGAAGCTTTCTTT.

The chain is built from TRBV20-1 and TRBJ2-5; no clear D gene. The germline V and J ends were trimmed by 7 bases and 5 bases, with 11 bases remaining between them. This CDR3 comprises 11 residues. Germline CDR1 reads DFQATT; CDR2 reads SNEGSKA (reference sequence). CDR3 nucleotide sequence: TGCAGTGTAATGGAGAGGGAGACCCAGTACTTC. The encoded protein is CSVMERETQYF.

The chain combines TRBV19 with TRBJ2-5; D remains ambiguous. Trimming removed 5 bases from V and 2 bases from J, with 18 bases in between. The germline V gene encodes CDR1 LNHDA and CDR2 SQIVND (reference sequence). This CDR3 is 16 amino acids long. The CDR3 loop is CASSPLWLEGQETQYF. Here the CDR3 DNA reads TGTGCCAGTAGTCCTCTATGGCTGGAAGGGCAAGAGACCCAGTACTTC.

CDR3 coding DNA: TGTGCCACCAGCAGGGAGAACCTAGCGAGCTCCTACGAGCAGTACTTC. Residues: CATSRENLASSYEQYF. The chain is built from TRBV15 and TRBJ2-7; a weak D match, TRBD2 (6 bases). The V gene lost 3 bases and the J gene lost 0 bases, with 15 bases spanning the gap. CDR1 and CDR2 (germline): LNHNV, YYDKDF (reference sequence). CDR3 length equals 16 residues.

CDR3: CASSLRDNTEAFF. CDR3 DNA sequence: TGCGCCAGCAGCTTGAGGGACAACACTGAAGCTTTCTTT. The chain couples TRBV5-1 to TRBJ1-1, with a tentative D call TRBD1 (5 bases). Trimming cost V 1 base and J 2 bases, with 6 bases left between them. CDR3 length: 13 residues. Germline-derived CDR1 and CDR2 are SGHRS and YFSETQ.

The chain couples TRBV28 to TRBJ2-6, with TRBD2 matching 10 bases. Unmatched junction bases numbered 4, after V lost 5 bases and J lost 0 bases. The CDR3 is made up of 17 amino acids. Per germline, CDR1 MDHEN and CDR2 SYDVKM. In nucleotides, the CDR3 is TGTGCCAGCAGTCCAGCGGGAGGGAGCTCTGGGGCCAACGTCCTGACTTTC. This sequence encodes CASSPAGGSSGANVLTF.

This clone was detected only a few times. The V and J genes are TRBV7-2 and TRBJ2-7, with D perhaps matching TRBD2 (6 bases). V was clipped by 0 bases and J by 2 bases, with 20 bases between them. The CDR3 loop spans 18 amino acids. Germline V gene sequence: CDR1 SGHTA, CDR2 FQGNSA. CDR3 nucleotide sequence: TGTGCCAGCAGCTTAGCGGAGCGGGCCTCCCAGGGCCCCTACGAGCAGTACTTC. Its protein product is CASSLAERASQGPYEQYF.

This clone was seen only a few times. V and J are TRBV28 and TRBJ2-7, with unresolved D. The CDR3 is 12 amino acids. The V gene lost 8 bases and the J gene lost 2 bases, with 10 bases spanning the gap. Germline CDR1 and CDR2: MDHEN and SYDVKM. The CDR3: CASGHVAYEQYF. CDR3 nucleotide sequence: TGTGCCAGCGGTCACGTAGCCTACGAGCAGTACTTC.

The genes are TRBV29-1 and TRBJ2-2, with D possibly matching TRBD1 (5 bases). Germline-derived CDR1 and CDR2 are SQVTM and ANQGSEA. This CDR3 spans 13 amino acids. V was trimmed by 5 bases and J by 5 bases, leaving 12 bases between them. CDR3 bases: TGCAGCGTTAGACAGAGTCCAACCGGGGAGCTGTTTTTT. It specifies CSVRQSPTGELFF.

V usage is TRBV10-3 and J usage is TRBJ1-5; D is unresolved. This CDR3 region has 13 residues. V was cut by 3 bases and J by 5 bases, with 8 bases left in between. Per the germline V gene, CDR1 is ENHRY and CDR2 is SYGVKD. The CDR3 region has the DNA TGTGCCATCAGTGATATGGGAGATCAGCCCCAGCATTTT. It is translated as CAISDMGDQPQHF.

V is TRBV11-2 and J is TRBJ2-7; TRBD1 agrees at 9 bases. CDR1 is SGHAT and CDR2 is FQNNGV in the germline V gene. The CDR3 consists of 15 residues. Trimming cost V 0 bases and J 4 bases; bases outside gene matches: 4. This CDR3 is CASSLDGDRVYEQYF. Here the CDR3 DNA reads TGTGCCAGCAGCTTAGATGGGGACAGGGTTTACGAGCAGTACTTC. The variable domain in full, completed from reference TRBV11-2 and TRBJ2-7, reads EAGVAQSPRYKIIEKRQSVAFWCNPISGHATLYWYQQILGQGPKLLIQFQNNGVVDDSQLPKDRFSAERLKGVDSTLKIQPAKLEDSAVYLCASSLDGDRVYEQYFGPGTRLTVT.